One T cell receptor beta chain is described in this entry. This entry belongs to a study of blood T cell repertoires in COVID-19. About the study: Acute and convalescent COVID-19 samples came from the United States, Italy and Spain. In each case, the material was cDNA or gDNA derived from T cells, B-cell-depleted T cells, or PBMCs.

Germline V gives CDR1 GTSNPN, CDR2 SVGIG (reference sequence). V was clipped by 3 bases and J by 0 bases, with 9 bases between them. The CDR3 runs to 14 residues. As originally analysed: How many nucleated cells were present was estimated from reference gene primer amplification. Profiled with immunoSEQ multiplex PCR; TCRdb holds only in-frame clones, not every one. V and J calls and clone size follow that table, whereas D and trimming were derived from the DNA. The sample yields roughly 190,000 clones, about 83% seen once. V usage is TRBV30 and J usage is TRBJ1-3, with unresolved D. The sample was peripheral blood. The sequence derives from a woman in her seventies with active or convalescent COVID-19. In DNA, the CDR3 is TGTGCCTGGAGGTTACCAGGCTCTGGAAACACCATATATTTT. Its protein is CAWRLPGSGNTIYF.